The TCR beta chain under discussion was sequenced for a study of blood T cell repertoires in COVID-19 (TCRdb year 2020). About the full investigation: Samples from collaborators originated in the United States, Italy and Spain and spanned both the acute and convalescent phases of COVID-19. Where available, HLA class I and class II types were taken from metadata supplied by the sample provider and were not determined by assay-based typing. The samples were drawn from the first 160 participants of the ongoing ImmuneRACE study and from more than 1,000 subjects provided by 6 global collaborators. Subjects who had been exposed to COVID-19, were actively infected with it, or had recovered from it provided the deeply sampled blood TCRbeta repertoires that made up the dataset. The sample metadata nearly always contained a de-identified subject ID, COVID-19 status, age in years and sex. The repertoires were made available in a free public database intended to serve as a resource for research on the immune response to SARS-CoV-2. The material from the prospective study consisted of cDNA or gDNA derived from T cells, B-cell-depleted T cells, or PBMCs. Points the paper makes about the study in general: How much clinical and demographic metadata was included differed by source and by participant, and the metadata was provided uncurated.

In the prospective study, participants were roughly 18 to 100 years old, resided in 24 geographic areas of the United States, and were enrolled through a virtual design. Cohort assignment in the prospective study relied on participant-reported clinical history from a screening survey and a study questionnaire. Recovered participants in ImmuneRACE Cohort 3 were defined as having two consecutive negative NP/OP PCR tests, clearance from a healthcare professional, or resolution of symptoms. Mobile phlebotomists in the prospective study collected whole blood, serum and a nasopharyngeal or oropharyngeal swab from every participant. Additional blood draws and questionnaires over an approximately two-month period could optionally be provided by prospective study participants. Before DNA extraction, prospective study blood samples were shipped either frozen or at room temperature. TCRbeta CDR3 regions were amplified from genomic DNA by means of the immunoSEQ Assay, a bias-controlled multiplex PCR. For the original study's pipeline: The number of nucleated cells in each sample was estimated from the amplification of reference gene primers within the assay. Sequence reads were collapsed and filtered to measure the absolute abundance of every unique TCRbeta CDR3 rearrangement. Productive Simpson clonality was computed per sample as the square root of Simpson's diversity index over productive rearrangements. Drawn from immuneACCESS, this table holds only the in-frame rearrangements with V and J called that TCRdb kept. Clones are partly lost; checked studies trace under half to an unresolved V gene and leave the rest unexplained. V and J calls and clone size follow that table, whereas D and trimming were derived from the DNA. The sample yields about 480,000 clones; around 87% were counted once. In total, the top ten clones hold 1.8% of the sample.

Details on this clone: Which antigen it targets is not known. No clone much larger than this one lies a single base away; base qualities are absent.

The sample consisted of PBMCs or T cells enriched from blood (not recorded which). This receptor was obtained from a woman between 40 and 50 years old who had recovered from COVID-19.

The nucleotides read TGTGCCAGCAGTTACTCGGGGCTAGTATACGAGCAGTACTTC. Its product reads: CASSYSGLVYEQYF. The sequence links TRBV6-5 to TRBJ2-7; the D region possibly corresponds to TRBD1 (5 bases align). The germline V gene encodes CDR1 MNHEY and CDR2 SVGAGI. V and J are truncated by 0 bases and 4 bases respectively, leaving an intervening sequence of 10 bases. The CDR3 starts with the cysteine, ends with the phenylalanine, and has 14 residues. Only the CDR3 DNA is retained, 42 bases long and in frame from the first base.